One and the same sample provided the 17 T cell receptor beta chains below, sequenced in a study of T-cell memory formation after mild COVID-19. TCRdb recomputed calls from the 5' RACE reads with MiXCR, one row per CDR3 protein. The table lists roughly 620,000 distinct CDR3 sequences, more than 15% of them singletons. Sequenced sample: PBMCs or a T cell subset sorted from them (not recorded which). The source is an adult woman who had mild COVID-19 (a few samples of this study predate the infection). Cell type and time point are not known.

The CDR3 coding sequence is TGTGCCAGCAGTTTTGTGGTCCTAGCGGGAACCAGGTCGAACACCGGGGAGCTGTTTTTT. It yields the protein CASSFVVLAGTRSNTGELFF. The genes are TRBV28 and TRBJ2-2; 9 nucleotides align to TRBD2. Germline values: CDR1 MDHEN, CDR2 SYDVKM. This CDR3 is built from 20 residues. V trimming: 3 bases; J trimming: 0 bases; junction bases outside the gene matches: 14.

This clonotype occurred a few times. The chain employs TRBV24-1 and TRBJ2-2; D unresolved. V dropped 2 bases and J dropped 1 base, with 4 bases sitting between them. CDR1 is KGHDR, CDR2 SFDVKD, per germline. The CDR3 is 14 residues long. The CDR3 loop reads CATSDYQNTGELFF. CDR3 sequence (DNA): TGTGCCACCAGTGATTATCAGAACACCGGGGAGCTGTTTTTT.

This clonotype showed up just a few times. The V call is TRBV7-9, the J call TRBJ2-1; maybe TRBD2 (6 bases). Germline V CDR1 and CDR2: SEHNR, FQNEAQ (reference sequence). V dropped 2 bases and J dropped 8 bases, with 16 bases sitting between them. The CDR3 has 15 residues. CDR3 loop: CASSLIGGIADEQFF. For the CDR3, the DNA is TGTGCCAGCAGCTTAATTGGCGGGATAGCGGATGAGCAGTTCTTC. The full variable domain, completed using reference TRBV7-9 and TRBJ2-1, is DTGVSQNPRHKITKRGQNVTFRCDPISEHNRLYWYRQTLGQGPEFLTYFQNEAQLEKSRLLSDRFSAERPKGSFSTLEIQRTEQGDSAMYLCASSLIGGIADEQFFGPGTRLTVL.

This clonotype was counted only a few times. J is TRBJ2-6 and V is TRBV15; 7 positions agree with TRBD1. The CDR3 contains 15 residues. V shed 11 bases and J 0 bases; nucleotides not matched to a gene: 7. Germline loops: CDR1 LNHNV, CDR2 YYDKDF (reference sequence). CDR3: CAAGDRDSGANVLTF. For the CDR3, the DNA is TGTGCCGCCGGGGACAGAGACTCTGGGGCCAACGTCCTGACTTTC.

This sequence joins TRBV15 and TRBJ2-5; D tentatively fits TRBD1 or TRBD2 (5 bases each). CDR3 length: 15 residues. The germline gives CDR1 LNHNV, CDR2 YYDKDF (reference sequence). The ends were cut back, 5 bases at V and 5 bases at J, with 18 bases in the middle. CDR3 sequence (DNA): TGTGCCACCAGCCCAAACCCGGGACCGAGGGAGACCCAGTACTTC. Translating it yields CATSPNPGPRETQYF. The full variable domain, rest sourced from reference TRBV15 and TRBJ2-5, is DAMVIQNPRYQVTQFGKPVTLSCSQTLNHNVMYWYQQKSSQAPKLLFHYYDKDFNNEADTPDNFQSRRPNTSFCFLDIRSPGLGDTAMYLCATSPNPGPRETQYFGPGTRLLVL.

V usage is TRBV18 and J usage is TRBJ1-1; TRBD1 matches 10 bases. Germline-derived CDR1 and CDR2 are KGHSH and LQKENI. V was pared by 8 bases and J by 5 bases, with 5 bases of the junction left unmatched. The CDR3 spans 13 residues. The CDR3 is CASLGQGVTEAFF. The CDR3, as DNA: TGTGCCAGCCTAGGACAGGGGGTTACTGAAGCTTTCTTT.

This clonotype was observed a few times. This chain connects TRBV20-1 to TRBJ2-7, with no clear D. V was pared by 3 bases and J by 5 bases, with 5 bases between. CDR1 is DFQATT and CDR2 is SNEGSKA in the germline V gene (reference sequence). The CDR3 is made up of 10 amino acids. The CDR3 sequence is CSASNNEQYF. In nucleotides, the CDR3 is TGCAGTGCTAGTAACAACGAGCAGTACTTC.

A few counts support this clonotype. This chain uses TRBV25-1 with TRBJ2-1; tentative D call: TRBD2 (5 bases). V gave up 8 bases and J gave up 9 bases, with 11 bases separating them. Germline V lookup: CDR1 MGHDK, CDR2 SYGVNS. The CDR3 contains 11 residues. CDR3 residues: CASRFGIEQFF. CDR3 nucleotides: TGTGCCAGCCGATTCGGGATTGAGCAGTTCTTC.

This clonotype has only a few counts. The J gene is TRBJ2-3, the V gene TRBV5-1; no reliable D call. There are 14 residues in the CDR3. Trimming cost V 4 bases and J 1 base, with 10 bases left between them. Germline CDR1 is SGHRS and CDR2 is YFSETQ. Written as DNA, the CDR3 is TGCGCCAGCAGCCAGATCGGTCGCACAGATACGCAGTATTTT. Translation gives CASSQIGRTDTQYF.

CDR3 DNA sequence: TGCAGTGCTAGAGTCCCCGCAAACATTCAGTACTTC. Residues: CSARVPANIQYF. The chain links TRBV20-1 to TRBJ2-4; D gene ambiguous. The CDR3 has 12 amino acids. The ends were cut back, 1 base at V and 6 bases at J, with 7 bases in the middle. Germline V gives CDR1 DFQATT, CDR2 SNEGSKA (reference sequence).

The V and J genes are TRBV4-2 and TRBJ2-1, with D possibly being TRBD2 (7 bases). The CDR3 loop spans 17 amino acids. The V gene lost 1 base and the J gene lost 3 bases, with 16 bases spanning the gap. In germline, CDR1 is LGHNA, CDR2 YNFKEQ. The CDR3 protein is CASSQVDRGAYYNEQFF. DNA for the CDR3: TGTGCCAGCAGCCAAGTCGACCGGGGGGCATACTACAATGAGCAGTTCTTC.

The chain is built from TRBV12-3 or TRBV12-4 and TRBJ2-3; D call uncertain. Trimming took off 5 bases at V and 2 bases at J, with 5 bases between the two ends. This CDR3 contains 12 residues. CDR3: CASSDPTDTQYF. The CDR3 DNA reads TGTGCCAGCAGTGACCCCACAGATACGCAGTATTTT.

This clonotype has a count of ten or more. V is TRBV5-1 and J is TRBJ2-1; a possible D gene is TRBD2 (5 bases). The CDR3 is 15 amino acids. Trimming took off 1 base at V and 6 bases at J, with 14 bases between the two ends. Germline assignment: CDR1 SGHRS and CDR2 YFSETQ. In DNA form, the CDR3 reads TGCGCCAGCAGCTTGCCAGCAGGAGGTCTCAATGAGCAGTTCTTC. It encodes CASSLPAGGLNEQFF.

The CDR3 nucleotides read TGTGCCAGCAGCTCGGGACAGTTGTACCAAGAGACCCAGTACTTC. Translated, it gives CASSSGQLYQETQYF. V usage is TRBV14 and J usage is TRBJ2-5; TRBD1 agrees at 7 bases. In germline, CDR1 is SGHDN, CDR2 FVKESK. This CDR3 contains 15 residues. The V segment lost 5 bases and the J segment 0 bases; nucleotides outside the gene matches: 6.

This chain links TRBV12-3 or TRBV12-4 with TRBJ1-5; D is undetermined. This CDR3 has 14 amino acids. V was shortened by 3 bases and J by 3 bases, with 9 bases between the two germline ends. The DNA of the CDR3 is TGTGCCAGCAGTTTTAATCCCCTCAATCAGCCCCAGCATTTT. This encodes CASSFNPLNQPQHF.

There are many counts of this clonotype. The gene calls are TRBV5-5 and TRBJ1-2; D may be TRBD1 (5 bases). Germline V lookup: CDR1 SGHKS, CDR2 YYEKEE (reference sequence). This CDR3 comprises 13 residues. Between the trimmed V and J ends, which lost 4 bases and 4 bases, there was a span of 11 bases. The CDR3 DNA follows: TGTGCCAGCAGCGACGGGGGATTCTATGGCTACACCTTC. Its translation: CASSDGGFYGYTF.

This clonotype showed up many times. The chain is built from TRBV6-2 or TRBV6-3 and TRBJ2-7, with TRBD1 as a possible D gene (6 bases). This CDR3 is 16 amino acids long. CDR1 and CDR2 from the germline V gene are MNHEY and SVGEGT. Trimming removed 6 bases at V and 1 base at J, with 19 bases between. CDR3 nucleotides: TGTGCCAGCAGCCCGATTTACGGGACACCGTCCTACGAGCAGTACTTC. Amino acids: CASSPIYGTPSYEQYF.